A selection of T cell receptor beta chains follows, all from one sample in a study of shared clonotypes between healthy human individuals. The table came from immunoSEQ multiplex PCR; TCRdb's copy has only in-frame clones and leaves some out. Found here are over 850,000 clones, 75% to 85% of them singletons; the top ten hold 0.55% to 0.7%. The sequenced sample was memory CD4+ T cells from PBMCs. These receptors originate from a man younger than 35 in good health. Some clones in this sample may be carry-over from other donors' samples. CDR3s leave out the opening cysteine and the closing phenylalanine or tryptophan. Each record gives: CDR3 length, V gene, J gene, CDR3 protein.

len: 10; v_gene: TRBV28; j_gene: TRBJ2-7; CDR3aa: ASGTGGNEQY
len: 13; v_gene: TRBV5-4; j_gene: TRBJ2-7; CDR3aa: ASTLRAGGNYEQY
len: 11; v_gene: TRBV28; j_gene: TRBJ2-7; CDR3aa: ASRGQVGGEQY
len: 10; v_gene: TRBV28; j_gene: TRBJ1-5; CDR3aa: ASRPRVRPQH
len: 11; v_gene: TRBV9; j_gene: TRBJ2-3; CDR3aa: ASSVAGGDTQY
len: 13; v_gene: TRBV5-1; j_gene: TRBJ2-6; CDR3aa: ASSLGQPGANVLT
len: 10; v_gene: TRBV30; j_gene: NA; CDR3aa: AWSTGGREQY
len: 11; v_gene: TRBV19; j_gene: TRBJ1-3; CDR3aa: ASSPGNRNTIY
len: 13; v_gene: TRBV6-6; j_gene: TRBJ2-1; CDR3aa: ASSLAWSSYNEQF
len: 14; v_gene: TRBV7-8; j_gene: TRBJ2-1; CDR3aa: ASSQKTGVDYNEQF
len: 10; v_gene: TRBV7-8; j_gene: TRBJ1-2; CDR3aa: ASSFDSYGYT
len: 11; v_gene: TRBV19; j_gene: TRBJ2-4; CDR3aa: ASRGTGKNIQY
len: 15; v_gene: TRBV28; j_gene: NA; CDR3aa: ASSQRGLLTRVYEQY
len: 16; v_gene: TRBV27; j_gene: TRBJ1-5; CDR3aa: ASSSRIPGRGLGQPQH
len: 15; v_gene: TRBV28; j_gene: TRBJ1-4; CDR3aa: ASSSGGDPATNEKLF
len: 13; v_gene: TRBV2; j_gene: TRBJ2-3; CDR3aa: ASSEMEGYTDTQY
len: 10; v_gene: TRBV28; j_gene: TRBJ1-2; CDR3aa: ASSQTAYGYT
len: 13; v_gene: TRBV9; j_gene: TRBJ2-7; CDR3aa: ASSVASLASYEQY
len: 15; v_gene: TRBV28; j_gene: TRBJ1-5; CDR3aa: ASSLSPQGIGNQPQH
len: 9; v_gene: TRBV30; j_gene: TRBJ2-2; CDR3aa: AWSPAGELF
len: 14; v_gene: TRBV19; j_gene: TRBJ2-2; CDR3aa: ASSSLSSGYTGELF
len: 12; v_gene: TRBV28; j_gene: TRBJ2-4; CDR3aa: ASSLEVAKNIQY
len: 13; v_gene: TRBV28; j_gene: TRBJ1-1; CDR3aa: ASSAPSGSRAEAF
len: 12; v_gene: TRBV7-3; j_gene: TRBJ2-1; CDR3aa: ASSSTSGSNEQF
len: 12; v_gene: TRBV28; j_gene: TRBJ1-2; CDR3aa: ASSLTSAYYGYT
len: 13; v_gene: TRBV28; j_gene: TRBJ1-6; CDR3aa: ASSLGRGWNSPLH
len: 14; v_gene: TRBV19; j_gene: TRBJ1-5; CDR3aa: ASSANRAGGNQPQH
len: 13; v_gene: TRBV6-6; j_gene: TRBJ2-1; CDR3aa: ASSYGESSYNEQF
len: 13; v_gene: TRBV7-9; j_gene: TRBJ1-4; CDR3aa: ASSLARAGDEKLF
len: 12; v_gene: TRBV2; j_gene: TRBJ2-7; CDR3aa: ASRGTTGPPEQY
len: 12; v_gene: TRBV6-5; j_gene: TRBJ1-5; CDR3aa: ASSRGRGNQPQH
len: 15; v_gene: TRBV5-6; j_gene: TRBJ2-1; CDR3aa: ASSLRAGTVIYNEQF
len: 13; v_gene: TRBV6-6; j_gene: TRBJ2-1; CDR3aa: ASSSISGTRNEQF
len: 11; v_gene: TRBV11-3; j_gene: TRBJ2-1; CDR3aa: ASSLGLAGQQF
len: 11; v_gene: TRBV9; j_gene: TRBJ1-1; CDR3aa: ASSQGLGTEAF
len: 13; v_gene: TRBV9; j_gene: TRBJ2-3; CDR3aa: ASSVEGFSTDTQY
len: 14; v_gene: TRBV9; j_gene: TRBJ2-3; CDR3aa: ASSSKPAGGTDTQY
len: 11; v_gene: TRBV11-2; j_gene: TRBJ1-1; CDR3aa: ASSLDTYTEAF
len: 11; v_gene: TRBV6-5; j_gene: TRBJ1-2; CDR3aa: ASRNRGGDGYT
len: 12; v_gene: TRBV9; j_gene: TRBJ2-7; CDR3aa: ASSAFTPWGEQY
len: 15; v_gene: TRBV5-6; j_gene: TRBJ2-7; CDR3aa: ASRAWGAGTSLGEQY
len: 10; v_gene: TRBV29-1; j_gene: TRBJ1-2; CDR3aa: SVVNRVYGYT
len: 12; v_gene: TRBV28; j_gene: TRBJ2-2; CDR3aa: ASSASGRAWELF
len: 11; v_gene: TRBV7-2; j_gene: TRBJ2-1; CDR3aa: ASSLINYNEQF
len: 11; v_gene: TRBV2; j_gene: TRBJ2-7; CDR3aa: ASSVGGHREQY
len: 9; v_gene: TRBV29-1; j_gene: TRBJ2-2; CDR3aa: SVEESWELF
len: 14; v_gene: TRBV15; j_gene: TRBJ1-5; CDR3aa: ATSRDPWSETQPQH
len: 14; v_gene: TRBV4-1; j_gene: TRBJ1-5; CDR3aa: ASSQDRSRGWQPQH
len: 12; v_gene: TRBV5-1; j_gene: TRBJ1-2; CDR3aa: ASSLEGLNYGYT
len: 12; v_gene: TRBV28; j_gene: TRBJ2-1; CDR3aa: ATRGHGLYNEQF
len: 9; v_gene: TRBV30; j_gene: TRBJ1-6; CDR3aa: AWSRWSPLH
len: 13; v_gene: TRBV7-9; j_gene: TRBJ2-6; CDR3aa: ASSLEGAGANVLT
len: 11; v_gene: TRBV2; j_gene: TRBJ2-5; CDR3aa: ASTTGSFETQY
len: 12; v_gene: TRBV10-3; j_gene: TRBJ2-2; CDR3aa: ATRAGFNTGELF
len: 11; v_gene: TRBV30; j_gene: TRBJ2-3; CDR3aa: AWTTGRSDTQY
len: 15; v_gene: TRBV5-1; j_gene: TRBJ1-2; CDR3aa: ASSRDVGDRSPLGYT
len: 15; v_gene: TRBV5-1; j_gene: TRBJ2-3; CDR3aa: ASQGGASRVSTDTQY